A single T cell receptor (beta chain) is shown here with its context. Antigen unknown. The CDR3 spans 15 residues. Germline V gene lookup returns CDR1 KGHSH and CDR2 LQKENI. Between the trimmed V and J ends, which lost 5 bases and 7 bases, there was a span of 18 bases. The entry originates in a study of T cell responses to AZD1222 COVID-19 vaccine. Study results and limitations: At study baseline, merely roughly 6 AZD1222 recipients were seropositive.

Produced via immunoSEQ multiplex PCR; TCRdb's table is partial and in-frame only. The sample holds 70,000 to 95,000 clones, 91% seen once. Second doses that came at about 4 or about 12 weeks were put together. The chain is built from TRBV18 and TRBJ1-5; D is possibly TRBD1 (5 bases). This sequence was found in an adult who received the AZD1222 COVID-19 vaccine. The material was peripheral blood, obtained 28 days after the second AZD1222 dose. The CDR3 region is CASSSQGLYGQPQHF. The CDR3 region has the DNA TGTGCCAGCTCATCTCAGGGATTGTACGGCCAGCCCCAGCATTTT. Full variable domain (remainder filled in from reference TRBV18 and TRBJ1-5): NAGVMQNPRHLVRRRGQEARLRCSPMKGHSHVYWYRQLPEEGLKFMVYLQKENIIDESGMPKERFSAEFPKEGPSILRIQQVVRGDSAAYFCASSSQGLYGQPQHFGDGTRLSIL.